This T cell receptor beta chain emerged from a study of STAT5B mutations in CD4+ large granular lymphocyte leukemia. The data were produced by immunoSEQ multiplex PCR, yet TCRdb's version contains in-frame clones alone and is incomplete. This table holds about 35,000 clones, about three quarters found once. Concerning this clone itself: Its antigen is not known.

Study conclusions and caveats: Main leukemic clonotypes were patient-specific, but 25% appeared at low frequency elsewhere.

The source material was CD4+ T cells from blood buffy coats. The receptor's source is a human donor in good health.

CDR3 DNA: TGTGCCAGCAGTTTTTGGGGGGGTAAGGAAAAACTGTTTTTT. Residues: CASSFWGGKEKLFF. The chain couples TRBV28 to TRBJ1-4, with D perhaps matching TRBD1 (5 bases). Germline V CDR1 and CDR2: MDHEN, SYDVKM. V was trimmed by 3 bases and J by 8 bases, leaving 13 bases between them. This CDR3 has 14 amino acids.